This T cell receptor (beta chain) was sequenced in a study of cytomegalovirus exposure and HLA in healthy donors (dated by TCRdb to about 2017). Looking at the study overall: An earlier analysis of some 600 of the donors reported approximately 280 Gb of sequence data and 117 million unique TCR beta sequences obtained from about 179 million T cells. Roughly 300 gigabases of sequencing data and approximately 91 million unique TCR sequences made up an early release that covered some 640 HLA-typed donors. Among the roughly 370 genotyped donors, about 83% belonged to the genetic ancestry cluster associated with self-reported Caucasian donors. The study aimed to test whether cataloging public T cell receptors could reveal signatures of past pathogen exposure. The study used immunosequencing to profile the T cell repertoires of 666 subjects and linked those repertoires to cytomegalovirus serostatus. In addition to the first cohort of 666 subjects, a separate validation cohort of some 120 different subjects was used. To predict cytomegalovirus infection status, the study brought together high-throughput TCR immunosequencing, statistical association of individual TCRs with disease status, and machine learning. In a later analysis, previously published TCR beta repertoires from 666 donors were re-analyzed and high-resolution HLA genotyping was added so that TCR occurrence patterns could be studied. Rather than using new phenotypic data, the later analysis identified candidate immune exposures from TCR beta sequences and from how often those sequences occurred across donors. To decide whether each TCR beta V gene segment behaved as functional or pseudogenic, an earlier analysis of some 600 of the donors relied on high-throughput TCR beta sequencing. Donor age, sex, ethnicity and CMV serostatus were compiled alongside the repertoire data. Genome-wide SNP genotypes for about 55% of the roughly 670 donors were used in a later genetic analysis, which treated that subset as a discovery cohort. Every repertoire in the discovery cohort had been generated on one and the same sequencing platform. HLA typing covered class I and class II loci at four-digit resolution. The number of donors typed differed by locus, with 629-630 for A, B, C, DRB1 and DQB1, roughly 550 for DQA1, approximately 570 for DPA1, and some 450 for DPB1. Because of strong linkage in the cohort, a few DR-DQ haplotypes were treated as single units for association and clustering. Among almost 400 genotyped donors of the cohort, an average of 235,054 unique TCR beta nucleotide sequences were sequenced per donor, around 20% of them non-productive.

Results and caveats for the whole study, not just this receptor: In vitro tests confirmed that three of the cytomegalovirus-associated TCR beta chains recognize cytomegalovirus antigens. Linkage disequilibrium might explain the correlated functional status among segregating V segments, but an unknown experimental factor could not be ruled out. The only immune exposure information available for the cohort was CMV serostatus. The authors suggested that the approach could potentially be generalized to other disease states and immunological phenotypes. A later analysis found that most CMV-associated TCR beta chains appeared HLA-restricted, with HLA associations seemingly driven largely by CMV exposure. An earlier analysis of around 540 of the donors showed that most TCR beta V segments appeared in productive rearrangements either about 87% or about 30% of the time, which broadly matched IMGT annotations. A later analysis reported that several top co-occurrence clusters appeared linked to parvovirus B19, influenza, CMV and Epstein-Barr virus. The presence/absence analyses assumed that sequencing depth was roughly uniform across donors, and that assumption may not be true. According to a later analysis, TCR association rates differed among HLA loci, with DRB1 alleles showing the most associated TCRs and HLA-C alleles showing the fewest. In both the original and validation cohorts, the classifier was reported to diagnose cytomegalovirus status with high specificity and sensitivity. In a later analysis, HLA-associated TCR beta chains were found to be more clonally expanded and to have lower generation probabilities than equally common non-associated chains. In the study, 164 TCR beta chains were listed as associated with cytomegalovirus. The sequencing pipeline was judged likely to have produced a cluster of highly shared sequence variants as a technical artifact. Most TCR sequences were seen in very few donors, while some public TCRs were found in many individuals. In a later genetic analysis, a missense DCLRE1C variant was associated with V-gene and J-gene trimming of TCR beta chains, and the association was replicated in an independent cohort. The cohort was sequenced for TCR beta chains only, and without alpha or paired-chain data the features that could be detected were limited. In a later analysis, around 17,000 TCR beta sequences were associated with specific HLA alleles at a false discovery rate of 0.05. Strong co-occurrence of HLA alleles, especially DR and DQ, made assigning TCR associations to individual alleles difficult. A later genetic analysis reported fewer N-insertions in productive TCRs among donors in an Asian-associated ancestry cluster than the roughly 720-donor mean. Because counts were too low, seventeen rarely observed V segments, including chromosome 9 orphons, were excluded from the earlier analysis of a few hundred of the donors. Because HLA typing was missing for some donors at each locus, association tests included only the typed subset. A further reported finding was that TCR beta sequences accurately predicted the HLA-A and HLA-B alleles for most subjects in the first cohort. Because the 87-base-pair reads could not distinguish some IMGT-functional V segments, including TRBV6-2 and TRBV6-3, those segments were excluded.

The germline V gene (reference sequence) supplies CDR1 LNHDA and CDR2 SQIVND. A distance of 9 bases separates the germline ends of V and J, which lose 6 bases and 0 bases respectively. From cysteine to phenylalanine, the CDR3 is 14 amino acids long. Only the CDR3 DNA is retained, 42 bases long and in frame from the first base. The cohort comprised 710 or so healthy bone marrow donors. All cohort members were sampled while nominally healthy, although unrecorded immune exposures were likely present. The donor was CMV seronegative and belonged to the group of around 400 seronegative cohort members. Every donor gave a peripheral blood sample, and the peripheral blood mononuclear cells from that sample were used for TCR beta sequencing. Genomic DNA extraction from the blood cell samples was performed with the Qiagen DNeasy Blood Extraction Kit. The method behind the library was the immunoSEQ multiplex PCR assay. For the multiplex PCR, a mixture combining 60 forward primers for TCR Vbeta segments and 13 reverse primers for TCR Jbeta segments was used. A multiplex PCR assay on genomic DNA amplified the CDR3 region of rearranged TCR beta genes. Amplified TCR beta libraries were sequenced as 87-base-pair reads on the Illumina HiSeq System. Under the source paper's analysis protocol: Across the 500 to 700 repertoires, a later analysis counted 80 million or so unique TCR beta chains, 9.5 million to 12 million of which were shared by at least two donors. Raw reads were error-corrected and collapsed into unique sequences with a nearest-neighbor algorithm that merged closely related sequences to remove PCR and sequencing errors. CDR3 sequences were aligned to IMGT reference sequences to assign V, D and J gene segments. For a sequence to be retained, a match of at least six nucleotides to both a V gene segment and a J gene segment was required. A rearrangement counted as productive if the CDR3 had no stop codons and remained in frame with V and J, and every other rearrangement counted as non-productive. CDR3 was defined by IMGT convention, running from the second conserved V-encoded cysteine to the conserved J-encoded phenylalanine. The earlier analysis of about 610 of the donors excluded any sequence lacking an unambiguous match to a single V gene segment. An earlier analysis of 500 to 700 of the donors classified V segments as functional when productive rearrangements were above 56.7% and as segregating when the standard deviation between donors was above 5%. To diagnose cytomegalovirus status from the catalog of TCR beta chain sequences, a statistical classification framework was built. In a later analysis, TCR nucleotide sequences were compared against IMGT/GENE-DB human TR gene sequences so that V and J genes could be assigned. Using the TCRdist pipeline, a later analysis assigned CDR3 sequences along with most-parsimonious VDJ recombination scenarios. In a later analysis, each TCR beta chain was defined by its CDR3 amino acid sequence together with its V-gene family, and reads lacking a unique V-gene family were excluded. In a later analysis, approximately 590 highly shared, low-generation-probability nucleotide sequences were removed to address suspected cross-contamination and a sequencing artifact. In a later analysis, a clonal expansion index for each public chain was calculated from normalized within-repertoire ranks of inferred template counts. In a later analysis, generation probabilities were computed using a VDJ recombination model fitted to out-of-frame rearrangements, and the results were checked against IGoR. A later analysis scored TCR-TCR, TCR-HLA and TCR-CMV co-occurrence with hypergeometric tests, applying a repertoire-size bias correction to TCR pairs. To estimate false discovery rates, a later analysis permuted the HLA or CMV assignments 20 times. In a later analysis, co-occurring TCRs were grouped using DBSCAN, and TCRdist sequence similarity was added for clustering within HLA-allele-positive subsets. For co-occurrence clustering, repertoires with fewer than 30,000 or more than 120,000 public chains were excluded, along with 5 or 6 repertoires with anomalous nucleotide sharing. As stored in TCRdb, this immuneACCESS dataset retains in-frame rearrangements with V and J assigned. A fraction of the clones does not appear; measured against another copy, unresolved V genes explain less than half of the discrepancy, and the remainder lacks a known reason. Clone size and the V and J calls come from that table; the DNA yielded D and trimming. The sample contains fewer than 140,000 clones, less than 85% of them found a single time. The ten biggest clones cover 3% to 4.5% of the sample.

A remark on this clone: It lacks a known antigen. Base-call qualities are not available, and no considerably larger clone is one nucleotide away.

The chain couples TRBV19 to TRBJ2-1; tentative D gene TRBD1, with 5 bases matching. Sequences were obtained from PBMCs. The sequence came from a man in his sixties in good health and CMV-seronegative. The DNA is TGTGCCAGTAGCCCCCAGGGCTCCTACAATGAGCAGTTCTTC. It specifies CASSPQGSYNEQFF.